This T cell receptor beta chain appears in the sequencing data of a study of beta chain features in type 1 diabetes. The whole isolated RNA underwent reverse transcription, so sequencing captured expressed TCRB transcripts. Measured with immunoSEQ multiplex PCR; TCRdb has only the in-frame clones, and not every one. The data contain over 300,000 clones, approximately 8% of them singletons. This CDR3 comprises 14 residues. V trimming: 7 bases; J trimming: 8 bases; junction bases outside the gene matches: 8. From germline, CDR1 is SNHLY and CDR2 FYNNEI. Study-wide results and caveats: When VDJ junctions were examined, type 1 diabetes patients showed fewer insertions and more deletions. A greater similarity of naive, central memory and Treg TCRB repertoires was seen among patients than among healthy donors.

This clone has more than one count but fewer than ten. Its specificity is unknown. Each donor gave one heparinised blood draw averaging approximately 120 mL. The sequenced sample was central memory CD4+ T cells from blood. The clonotype originates from a woman aged 18-29 years in good health. The chain combines TRBV2 with TRBJ2-1; 10 bases match TRBD1. This CDR3 reads CASIRDRGVDEQFF. The CDR3 DNA reads TGTGCCAGCATTAGGGACAGGGGAGTTGATGAGCAGTTCTTC.